A single sample is the source of the 6 T cell receptor beta chains below, sequenced in a study of blood T cell repertoires in COVID-19. Produced via immunoSEQ multiplex PCR; TCRdb's table is partial and in-frame only. The sample has some 220,000 clones, 70% to 90% seen once. What was sequenced was peripheral blood. These receptors all stem from a woman aged 60 to 75 with active or convalescent COVID-19.

V gene TRBV28 combines with J gene TRBJ2-2, with 11 bases matching TRBD1. Per the germline V gene, CDR1 is MDHEN and CDR2 is SYDVKM. V shed 10 bases and J 0 bases; nucleotides not matched to a gene: 10. CDR3 length: 17 residues. CDR3 loop: CATAPRDRGANTGELFF. The CDR3 nucleotides are TGTGCCACGGCCCCCCGGGACAGGGGGGCGAACACCGGGGAGCTGTTTTTT. Full variable domain (outside the CDR3, taken from reference TRBV28 and TRBJ2-2): DVKVTQSSRYLVKRTGEKVFLECVQDMDHENMFWYRQDPGLGLRLIYFSYDVKMKEKGDIPEGYSVSREKKERFSLILESASTNQTSMYLCATAPRDRGANTGELFFGEGSRLTVL.

The chain combines TRBV28 with TRBJ1-6; TRBD1 aligns across 8 bases. V was clipped by 1 base and J by 3 bases; unmatched bases: 5. The CDR3 consists of 17 residues. The germline CDR1 and CDR2 sequences are MDHEN and SYDVKM. CDR3 in amino acids: CASSLSRTGNYNSPLHF. The CDR3 DNA reads as TGTGCCAGCAGTTTATCCCGGACAGGGAACTATAATTCACCCCTCCACTTT. The complete variable domain, with remaining parts taken from reference TRBV28 and TRBJ1-6, reads DVKVTQSSRYLVKRTGEKVFLECVQDMDHENMFWYRQDPGLGLRLIYFSYDVKMKEKGDIPEGYSVSREKKERFSLILESASTNQTSMYLCASSLSRTGNYNSPLHFGNGTRLTVT.

For the CDR3, the DNA is TGTGCCAGCAGTCGGACAGGGAGGCCCCAGCATTTT. This translates into CASSRTGRPQHF. The genes are TRBV12-3 or TRBV12-4 and TRBJ1-5; 8 positions match TRBD1. V trimming: 5 bases; J trimming: 9 bases; junction bases outside the gene matches: 3. This CDR3 has 12 residues.

The chain has TRBV6-5 and TRBJ1-5; D might be TRBD1 (5 bases). Germline-derived CDR1 and CDR2 are MNHEY and SVGAGI. V gave up 6 bases and J gave up 1 base, with 7 bases separating them. The CDR3 is 13 residues long. CDR3 amino acids: CASSPGSNQPQHF. CDR3 DNA sequence: TGTGCCAGCAGCCCAGGGAGCAATCAGCCCCAGCATTTT.

Only one count was recorded for this clone. This chain joins TRBV3-1 (or the pseudogene TRBV3-2) and TRBJ1-6; D is perhaps TRBD1 (6 bases). Germline loops: CDR1 LGHDT, CDR2 YNNKEL (reference sequence). The V and J ends lost 5 bases and 7 bases respectively, with 15 bases between them. CDR3 length: 15 residues. The CDR3 nucleotides are TGTGCCAGCAGCTACACAGGGACGGGCAATTCACCCCTCCACTTT. Protein: CASSYTGTGNSPLHF.

This chain connects TRBV18 to TRBJ2-7; TRBD1 agrees at 8 bases. The CDR3 covers 16 residues. Germline CDR1 KGHSH, CDR2 LQKENI. After removal of 0 bases from V and 0 bases from J, the junction contained 4 bases not matched to a gene. The CDR3 bases are TGTGCCAGCTCACCACCTTCGGGACAGGCCTCCTACGAGCAGTACTTC. It translates to CASSPPSGQASYEQYF.